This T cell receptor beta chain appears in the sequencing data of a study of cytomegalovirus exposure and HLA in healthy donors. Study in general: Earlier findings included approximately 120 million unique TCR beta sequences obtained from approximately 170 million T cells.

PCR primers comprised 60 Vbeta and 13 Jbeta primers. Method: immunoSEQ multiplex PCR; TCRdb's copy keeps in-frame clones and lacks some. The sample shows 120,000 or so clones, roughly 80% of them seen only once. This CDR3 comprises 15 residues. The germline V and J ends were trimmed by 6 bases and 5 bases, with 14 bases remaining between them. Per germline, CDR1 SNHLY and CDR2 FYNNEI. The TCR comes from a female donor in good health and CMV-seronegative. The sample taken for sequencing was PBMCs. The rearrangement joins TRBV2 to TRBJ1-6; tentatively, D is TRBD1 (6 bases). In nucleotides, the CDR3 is TGTGCCAGCAGAGGGGGGGGGAACAATAATTCACCCCTCCACTTT. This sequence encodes CASRGGGNNNSPLHF.